The 26 T cell receptor beta chains below were found in one sample sequenced in a study of T-cell memory formation after mild COVID-19. TCRdb recomputed calls from the 5' RACE reads with MiXCR, one row per CDR3 protein. Of more than 85,000 distinct CDR3 sequences detected, approximately 10% appear once; the ten largest clones hold approximately 40%. Sequences were obtained from PBMCs or a T cell subset sorted from them (not recorded which). Receptors were obtained from a young man who had mild COVID-19 (a few samples of this study predate the infection). Cell type and time point are not known.

This rearrangement joins TRBV9 to TRBJ2-4; 11 nucleotides align to TRBD2. V was clipped by 0 bases and J by 6 bases; unmatched bases: 5. Germline V gives CDR1 SGDLS, CDR2 YYNGEE. This CDR3 is built from 16 residues. The CDR3 bases are TGTGCCAGCAGCGTAGGTAGCGGGGGGGCCGGAAACATTCAGTACTTC. It specifies CASSVGSGGAGNIQYF.

This clonotype was counted between two and nine times. This chain links TRBV29-1 with TRBJ2-1, with D uncertain. V lost 1 base, J lost 0 bases, and 4 bases lay in between. In germline, CDR1 is SQVTM, CDR2 ANQGSEA. The CDR3 is 13 amino acids. The CDR3 DNA is TGCAGCGTTGAAGGCAGCTCCTACAATGAGCAGTTCTTC. It encodes CSVEGSSYNEQFF.

This clonotype showed up just a few times. This sequence joins TRBV11-2 and TRBJ2-1, with D unclear. CDR3 size: 13 residues. The germline CDR1 and CDR2 sequences are SGHAT and FQNNGV. V was clipped by 2 bases and J by 8 bases, with 10 bases between them. CDR3 residues: CASSLYPIHEQFF. DNA of the CDR3: TGTGCCAGCAGCTTATACCCCATCCATGAGCAGTTCTTC. The full variable domain, completed using reference TRBV11-2 and TRBJ2-1, is EAGVAQSPRYKIIEKRQSVAFWCNPISGHATLYWYQQILGQGPKLLIQFQNNGVVDDSQLPKDRFSAERLKGVDSTLKIQPAKLEDSAVYLCASSLYPIHEQFFGPGTRLTVL.

The genes are TRBV7-9 and TRBJ2-1; possibly TRBD1 or TRBD2 for D (6 bases each). Trimming took off 10 bases at V and 7 bases at J, with 17 bases between the two ends. The CDR3 length is 13 residues. Germline V lookup: CDR1 SEHNR, CDR2 FQNEAQ (reference sequence). The CDR3 DNA sequence: TGTGCCACCGACCCGGGGGCAATGAATGAGCAGTTCTTC. This sequence encodes CATDPGAMNEQFF.

The chain combines TRBV28 with TRBJ1-1; maybe TRBD1 (5 bases). The CDR3 consists of 14 residues. The germline V gene encodes CDR1 MDHEN and CDR2 SYDVKM. Trimming stripped 2 bases from V and 4 bases from J, with 11 bases between. The CDR3 DNA reads as TGTGCCAGCAGTTTAGCGGGGGTAGGCACTGAAGCTTTCTTT. It encodes CASSLAGVGTEAFF.

The rearrangement joins TRBV4-3 to TRBJ1-5; unclear D gene. The CDR3 sequence is 17 residues long. Trimming removed 1 base from V and 0 bases from J, with 13 bases in between. CDR1 and CDR2 (germline): LGHNA, YSLEER. This CDR3 is CASSQVAGTISNQPQHF. As DNA, the CDR3 is TGCGCCAGCAGCCAAGTTGCGGGTACGATTAGCAATCAGCCCCAGCATTTT.

This clonotype was seen only a few times. This chain joins TRBV13 and TRBJ2-2, with D maybe TRBD1 (6 bases). CDR1 PRHDT and CDR2 FYEKMQ come from the germline V gene (reference sequence). V was pared by 2 bases and J by 6 bases, with 10 bases between. This CDR3 contains 14 residues. The CDR3 nucleotides read TGTGCCAGCAGCTTACCGGACAGCCCCGGGGAGCTGTTTTTT. The encoded protein is CASSLPDSPGELFF.

V and J are TRBV12-3 or TRBV12-4 and TRBJ2-4, with D possibly TRBD1 on 5 matching bases. The CDR3 has 12 amino acids. V was shortened by 5 bases and J by 7 bases, with 9 bases between the two germline ends. The CDR3 DNA reads TGTGCCAGCAGTCCGACAGCGAACATTCAGTACTTC. This sequence encodes CASSPTANIQYF.

There are many counts of this clonotype. J is TRBJ2-3 and V is TRBV6-2 or TRBV6-3; D uncertain. There are 13 residues in the CDR3. Germline lookup yields CDR1 MNHEY and CDR2 SVGEGT. Trimming removed 1 base from V and 0 bases from J, with 2 bases in between. The CDR3 region is CASSYWSTDTQYF. CDR3 nucleotide sequence: TGTGCCAGCAGTTACTGGAGCACAGATACGCAGTATTTT.

This clonotype occurred a few times. In nucleotides, the CDR3 is TGTGCCAGCAGCTTGTTTAGCAATCAGCCCCAGCATTTT. This sequence encodes CASSLFSNQPQHF. The chain has TRBV7-2 and TRBJ1-5; no clear D. CDR3 length: 13 amino acids. Deletions cut 3 bases from V and 0 bases from J, with 3 bases between. In germline, CDR1 is SGHTA, CDR2 FQGNSA.

In this sample, this clonotype turned up many times. CDR3 DNA sequence: TGTGCCAGCAGCTTAACGGCCAGCTCCTACGAGCAGTACTTC. Translation: CASSLTASSYEQYF. The genes are TRBV7-3 and TRBJ2-7; D gene unclear. Trimming removed 0 bases from V and 0 bases from J, with 6 bases in between. Germline CDR1 SGHTA, CDR2 FQGTGA. The CDR3 covers 14 residues.

Only a few counts were recorded for this clonotype. This sequence joins TRBV7-9 and TRBJ2-3, with 7 nucleotides matching TRBD1. CDR1 is SEHNR, CDR2 FQNEAQ, per germline (reference sequence). This CDR3 has 15 amino acids. The junction had 11 bases not matched to a gene; V was cut back by 5 bases and J by 6 bases. CDR3 bases: TGTGCCAGCAGCACCCGACAGGGTTTAACGGATACGCAGTATTTT. The encoded protein is CASSTRQGLTDTQYF.

This clonotype was seen more than once but under ten times. The genes are TRBV11-3 and TRBJ1-1, with 7 bases matching TRBD1. The V segment lost 5 bases and the J segment 6 bases; nucleotides outside the gene matches: 6. CDR1 and CDR2 (germline): SGHNT, YENEEA. The CDR3 has 13 residues. The CDR3 DNA follows: TGTGCCAGCAGCGTCTGGACAGGCGCTGAAGCTTTCTTT. As protein: CASSVWTGAEAFF.

The chain combines TRBV28 with TRBJ2-7; tentative D call: TRBD2 (5 bases). There are 11 residues in the CDR3. Germline CDR1 is MDHEN and CDR2 is SYDVKM. Trimming removed 10 bases from V and 0 bases from J, with 7 bases in between. The CDR3 loop is CATRGSYEQYF. In DNA form, the CDR3 reads TGTGCCACCCGGGGCTCCTACGAGCAGTACTTC. The entire variable domain, with the rest obtained from reference TRBV28 and TRBJ2-7, is as follows: DVKVTQSSRYLVKRTGEKVFLECVQDMDHENMFWYRQDPGLGLRLIYFSYDVKMKEKGDIPEGYSVSREKKERFSLILESASTNQTSMYLCATRGSYEQYFGPGTRLTVT.

This clonotype turned up a few times. The chain employs TRBV6-6 and TRBJ1-5, with 7 bases that match TRBD1. After removal of 7 bases from V and 7 bases from J, the junction contained 19 bases not matched to a gene. CDR1 and CDR2 from the germline V gene are MNHNY and SVGAGI (reference sequence). The CDR3 has 17 residues. CDR3 region: CASNPHGQGGMNQPQHF. Here the CDR3 DNA reads TGTGCCAGCAATCCTCATGGGCAGGGGGGTATGAACCAGCCCCAGCATTTT.

In its sample, this clonotype was seen a few times. This rearrangement joins TRBV5-1 to TRBJ2-5; TRBD1 aligns across 7 bases. The CDR3 runs 15 residues. Germline V gene data show CDR1 as SGHRS and CDR2 as YFSETQ. The trim removed 2 bases at V and 5 bases at J, leaving 9 bases unmatched. The CDR3 region has the DNA TGCGCCAGCAGCTTACGAGGGGGCCTGGGGGAGACCCAGTACTTC. It encodes CASSLRGGLGETQYF.

The chain is built from TRBV6-6 and TRBJ1-1; D call uncertain. With 4 bases removed from V and 1 base from J, the gap between germline ends came to 13 bases. Germline loops: CDR1 MNHNY, CDR2 SVGAGI (reference sequence). The CDR3 runs to 15 residues. This chain's CDR3 is CASSLPPSANTEAFF. CDR3 coding DNA: TGTGCCAGCAGTTTACCCCCCTCGGCGAACACTGAAGCTTTCTTT.

In nucleotides, the CDR3 is TGCGCCAGCAGCTGGATCGGGACAGGGTCCAGAGATACGCAGTATTTT. Translating gives CASSWIGTGSRDTQYF. The J gene is TRBJ2-3, the V gene TRBV5-1; 9 positions agree with TRBD1. The CDR3 sequence is 16 residues long. With V trimmed by 3 bases and J by 5 bases, 10 bases remained unmatched. Per the germline V gene, CDR1 is SGHRS and CDR2 is YFSETQ.

In this sample, this clonotype turned up a few times. CDR3 sequence: CASSQGVWGWNTEAFF. For the CDR3, the DNA is TGCGCCAGCAGCCAAGGAGTGTGGGGATGGAACACTGAAGCTTTCTTT. This chain uses TRBV4-3 with TRBJ1-1; D is unclear. The CDR3 covers 16 residues. CDR1 and CDR2 from the germline V gene are LGHNA and YSLEER. The V end was cut by 1 base, the J end by 1 base, with 13 bases between.

This chain links TRBV7-9 with TRBJ1-1, with D hard to call. Germline CDR1 SEHNR, CDR2 FQNEAQ (reference sequence). V was trimmed by 5 bases and J by 10 bases, leaving 17 bases between them. CDR3 size: 13 residues. CDR3 nucleotide sequence: TGTGCCAGCAGCCCCGGCGGGGTAAGAGTAGCTTTCTTT. It translates to CASSPGGVRVAFF. Filled out from reference TRBV7-9 and TRBJ1-1, the complete variable domain reads DTGVSQNPRHKITKRGQNVTFRCDPISEHNRLYWYRQTLGQGPEFLTYFQNEAQLEKSRLLSDRFSAERPKGSFSTLEIQRTEQGDSAMYLCASSPGGVRVAFFGQGTRLTVV.

This clonotype has just a few counts. The chain uses TRBV23-1 and TRBJ1-1; TRBD1 matches at 7 bases. TRBV23-1 is marked as an open reading frame, function uncertain. This CDR3 has 16 amino acids. The V and J ends lost 2 bases and 5 bases, in that order; junction bases with no gene match: 11. Here the CDR3 DNA reads TGCGCCAGCAGTCAACGCACAGGGGAGGTTAGGACTGAAGCTTTCTTT. It yields the protein CASSQRTGEVRTEAFF.

The sample holds a few counts of this clonotype. The chain couples TRBV7-8 to TRBJ2-1, with D perhaps being TRBD1 or TRBD2 (5 bases each). Between the trimmed V and J ends, which lost 5 bases and 8 bases, there was a span of 16 bases. The CDR3 covers 14 residues. Germline CDR1 is SGHVS and CDR2 is FQNEAQ. CDR3 in DNA: TGTGCCAGCAGCAAGACCTCCGGGGCCCATGAGCAGTTCTTC. It translates to CASSKTSGAHEQFF.

This clonotype was seen only a few times. This chain joins TRBV4-3 and TRBJ2-1; maybe TRBD1 (7 bases). The CDR3 is made up of 18 amino acids. V was shortened by 3 bases and J by 3 bases, with 21 bases between the two germline ends. Looked up from germline, CDR1 is LGHNA and CDR2 is YSLEER. DNA of the CDR3: TGCGCCAGCAGCCACTCGAGGCCCGGGACAGCGGGCTACAATGAGCAGTTCTTC. Amino acids: CASSHSRPGTAGYNEQFF.

This clonotype has ten or more counts. This rearrangement joins TRBV5-1 to TRBJ2-5; perhaps D is TRBD1 or TRBD2 (5 bases each). Looked up from germline, CDR1 is SGHRS and CDR2 is YFSETQ. The CDR3 covers 15 residues. V lost 4 bases, J lost 3 bases, and 16 bases lay in between. The DNA for the CDR3 is TGCGCCAGCAGCATACTACCGGGACGGAAAGAGACCCAGTACTTC. Protein product: CASSILPGRKETQYF.

This clonotype was detected only a few times. V is TRBV12-3 or TRBV12-4 and J is TRBJ2-2, with D perhaps TRBD1 (5 bases). V shed 4 bases and J shed 4 bases, with 10 bases lying between them. CDR3 length equals 14 residues. The chain's CDR3 is CASSSGMPTGELFF. For the CDR3, the DNA is TGTGCCAGCAGTTCAGGGATGCCCACCGGGGAGCTGTTTTTT.

This clonotype was seen ten or more times. This sequence joins TRBV7-6 and TRBJ1-5; D remains unclear. In germline, CDR1 is SGHVS, CDR2 FNYEAQ. The CDR3 totals 13 residues. V was clipped by 0 bases and J by 3 bases, with 3 bases between them. CDR3 nucleotides: TGTGCCAGCAGCTTAGCTCTCAATCAGCCCCAGCATTTT. Translation gives CASSLALNQPQHF.